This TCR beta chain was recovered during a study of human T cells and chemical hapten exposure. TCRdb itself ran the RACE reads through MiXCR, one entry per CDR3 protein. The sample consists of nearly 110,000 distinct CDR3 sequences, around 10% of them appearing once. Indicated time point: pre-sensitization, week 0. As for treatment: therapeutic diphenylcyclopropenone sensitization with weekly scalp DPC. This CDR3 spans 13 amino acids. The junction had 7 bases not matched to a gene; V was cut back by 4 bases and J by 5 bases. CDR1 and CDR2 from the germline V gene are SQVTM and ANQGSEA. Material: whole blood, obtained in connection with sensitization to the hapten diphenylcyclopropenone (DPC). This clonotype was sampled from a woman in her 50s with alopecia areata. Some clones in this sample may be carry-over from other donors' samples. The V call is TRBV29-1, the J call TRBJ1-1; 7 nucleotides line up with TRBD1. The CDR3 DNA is TGCAGCGTTGCACAGGGGTGGGAAACTGAAGCTTTCTTT. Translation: CSVAQGWETEAFF.